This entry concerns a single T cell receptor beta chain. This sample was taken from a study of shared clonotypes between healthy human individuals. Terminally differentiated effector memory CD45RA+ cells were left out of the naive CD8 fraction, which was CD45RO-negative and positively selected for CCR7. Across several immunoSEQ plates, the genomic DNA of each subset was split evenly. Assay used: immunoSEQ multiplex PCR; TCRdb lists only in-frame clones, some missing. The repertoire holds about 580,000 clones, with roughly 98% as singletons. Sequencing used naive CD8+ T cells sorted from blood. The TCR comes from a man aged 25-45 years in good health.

DNA of the CDR3: TGTGCCAGCAGTATAGGGACAGGGAGTCCCGGGGAGCTGTTTTTT. The encoded protein is CASSIGTGSPGELFF. This sequence joins TRBV6-5 and TRBJ2-2, with TRBD1 identical over 9 bases. With V trimmed by 5 bases and J by 6 bases, 7 bases remained unmatched. The CDR3 contains 15 residues. Germline CDR1 is MNHEY and CDR2 is SVGAGI.